These 21 T cell receptor beta chains were sequenced from one sample in a study of T-cell memory formation after mild COVID-19. TCRdb redid the calling of the 5' RACE reads with MiXCR, one entry per CDR3 protein. Counted here are under 300,000 distinct CDR3 sequences, about a sixth occurring once; the ten biggest clones make up around 23%. The source material was PBMCs or a T cell subset sorted from them (not recorded which). The receptors here all came from a man aged 18 to 29 who had mild COVID-19 (a few samples of this study predate the infection). Cell type and time point are not known.

This clonotype was counted between two and nine times. This chain connects TRBV19 to TRBJ2-1; maybe TRBD2 (6 bases). The CDR3 contains 13 residues. Trimming stripped 7 bases from V and 7 bases from J, with 14 bases between. CDR1 and CDR2 (germline): LNHDA, SQIVND (reference sequence). The CDR3: CASTQTGGNEQFF. The CDR3 bases are TGTGCCAGTACCCAAACCGGGGGAAATGAGCAGTTCTTC.

This clonotype was recorded a few times. The rearrangement joins TRBV4-3 to TRBJ2-1; 7 nucleotides line up with TRBD1. From germline, CDR1 is LGHNA and CDR2 YSLEER. After removal of 4 bases from V and 5 bases from J, the junction contained 5 bases not matched to a gene. The CDR3 loop spans 14 amino acids. CDR3 in DNA: TGCGCCAGCAGCCCTCCCGACAGGGACAATGAGCAGTTCTTC. It specifies CASSPPDRDNEQFF.

This clonotype turned up a few times. This chain links TRBV29-1 with TRBJ2-7, with no clear D. The V gene's germline CDR1 is SQVTM and CDR2 ANQGSEA. CDR3 length: 13 residues. V lost 6 bases and J 7 bases, leaving 19 bases between the germline ends. CDR3 coding DNA: TGCAGCGTCCGACCCTCGACAACTTTGGAGCAGTACTTC. Protein sequence: CSVRPSTTLEQYF.

This chain connects TRBV12-3 or TRBV12-4 to TRBJ1-1, with TRBD1 as a possible D gene (5 bases). The CDR3 consists of 13 residues. Trimming shortened V by 6 bases and J by 1 base, and 9 bases separated the two germline ends. CDR3 in amino acids: CASSRTTNTEAFF. DNA of the CDR3: TGTGCCAGCAGCCGGACAACGAACACTGAAGCTTTCTTT.

V usage is TRBV5-5 and J usage is TRBJ2-7, with a weak D call TRBD1 (7 bases). This CDR3 spans 15 amino acids. Deletions cut 5 bases from V and 5 bases from J, with 20 bases between. Germline CDR1 reads SGHKS; CDR2 reads YYEKEE (reference sequence). This chain's CDR3 is CASRPGGTATDEQYV. The CDR3 DNA sequence: TGTGCCAGCAGACCTGGGGGGACAGCGACCGACGAGCAGTACGTC.

This clonotype was recorded many times. The chain couples TRBV6-2 or TRBV6-3 to TRBJ2-5; 8 bases agree with TRBD2. This CDR3 contains 15 residues. J gave up 1 base and V 2 bases, and 3 bases lay outside the gene matches. The germline gives CDR1 MNHEY, CDR2 SVGEGT. Here the CDR3 reads CASSYTSGGQETQYF. The CDR3 bases are TGTGCCAGCAGTTACACAAGCGGGGGCCAAGAGACCCAGTACTTC.

The CDR3 DNA sequence: TGTGCCAGCAGTTACTCTTTTGGGGACGAGCAGTACTTC. Encoded protein: CASSYSFGDEQYF. The V gene is TRBV6-5, the J gene TRBJ2-7, with no clear D. V lost 0 bases, J lost 5 bases, and 8 bases lay in between. Germline V gene data show CDR1 as MNHEY and CDR2 as SVGAGI. The CDR3 has 13 amino acids.

This clonotype showed up just a few times. J is TRBJ2-5 and V is TRBV3-1; D call uncertain. The CDR3 is made up of 15 amino acids. CDR1 is LGHDT and CDR2 is YNNKEL in the germline V gene (reference sequence). V was trimmed by 0 bases and J by 2 bases, leaving 10 bases between them. This CDR3 reads CASSQEPELQETQYF. The CDR3 DNA reads TGTGCCAGCAGCCAAGAGCCGGAATTACAAGAGACCCAGTACTTC.

This clonotype has more than one count but fewer than ten. The chain couples TRBV29-1 to TRBJ2-3; possible D gene TRBD2, 5 bases. There are 12 residues in the CDR3. V was pared by 6 bases and J by 4 bases, with 11 bases between. Germline V CDR1 and CDR2: SQVTM, ANQGSEA. CDR3: CSVAGRADTQYF. In nucleotides, the CDR3 is TGCAGCGTGGCGGGCCGGGCAGATACGCAGTATTTT.

This clonotype was seen a few times. CDR3 amino acids: CASSQAGGFWTNTEAFF. The CDR3 DNA reads TGCGCCAGCAGCCAAGCAGGGGGCTTTTGGACTAACACTGAAGCTTTCTTT. The J gene is TRBJ1-1, the V gene TRBV5-1, with 8 positions matching TRBD1. J lost 2 bases, V lost 4 bases, and 13 bases had no gene match. Germline CDR1 and CDR2: SGHRS and YFSETQ. There are 17 residues in the CDR3.

The J gene is TRBJ1-4, the V gene TRBV5-1; no clear D. V lost 5 bases and J lost 0, with 8 bases in between. This CDR3 has 14 residues. Germline V CDR1 and CDR2: SGHRS, YFSETQ. The CDR3 DNA reads as TGCGCCAGCAGAGAAAACCCAACTAATGAAAAACTGTTTTTT. It codes for CASRENPTNEKLFF. Full variable domain (outside the CDR3, taken from reference TRBV5-1 and TRBJ1-4): KAGVTQTPRYLIKTRGQQVTLSCSPISGHRSVSWYQQTPGQGLQFLFEYFSETQRNKGNFPGRFSGRQFSNSRSEMNVSTLELGDSALYLCASRENPTNEKLFFGSGTQLSVL.

This chain links TRBV6-2 or TRBV6-3 with TRBJ2-5; D perhaps matches TRBD1 (5 bases). V dropped 0 bases and J dropped 5 bases, with 13 bases sitting between them. CDR3 length: 15 amino acids. Per germline, CDR1 MNHEY and CDR2 SVGEGT. The CDR3: CASSYSAAGRETQYF. The CDR3 DNA follows: TGTGCCAGCAGTTACTCGGCGGCAGGGCGGGAGACCCAGTACTTC.

The chain recombines TRBV4-3 with TRBJ1-6; D gene uncertain. V was pared by 1 base and J by 12 bases, with 10 bases between. Germline V CDR1 and CDR2: LGHNA, YSLEER. The CDR3 extends over 13 amino acids. Written as DNA, the CDR3 is TGCGCCAGCAGCCAAGGCGGTCTTCGACCCCTCCACTTT. Its translation is CASSQGGLRPLHF.

This chain uses TRBV7-2 with TRBJ1-2; D is ambiguous. The CDR3 runs to 12 residues. CDR1 is SGHTA, CDR2 FQGNSA, per germline. Trimming removed 5 bases at V and 6 bases at J, with 10 bases between. The CDR3 DNA reads TGTGCCAGCAGCGCAGGTGTGGATGGCTACACCTTC. It specifies CASSAGVDGYTF.

Only a few counts were recorded for this clonotype. This may stem from a read error, because a much larger clone lies one nucleotide away. This chain connects TRBV5-6 to TRBJ1-4; TRBD1 aligns across 9 bases. The CDR3 spans 16 residues. CDR1 is SGHDT, CDR2 YYEEEE, per germline. CDR3 protein: CDSSLLQGAANEKLFF. Here the CDR3 DNA reads TGTGACAGCAGCCTACTACAGGGGGCAGCTAATGAAAAACTGTTTTTT. Full variable domain (remainder filled in from reference TRBV5-6 and TRBJ1-4): DAGVTQSPTHLIKTRGQQVTLRCSPKSGHDTVSWYQQALGQGPQFIFQYYEEEERQRGNFPDRFSGHQFPNYSSELNVNALLLGDSALYLCDSSLLQGAANEKLFFGSGTQLSVL.

This clonotype was seen a few times. The chain links TRBV6-5 to TRBJ1-4; a possible D gene is TRBD1 (5 bases). The CDR3 length is 15 residues. The V gene lost 2 bases and the J gene lost 5 bases, with 12 bases spanning the gap. Germline-derived CDR1 and CDR2 are MNHEY and SVGAGI. The CDR3 loop is CASSYSRGLNEKLFF. The DNA for the CDR3 is TGTGCCAGCAGTTACAGTAGGGGCTTAAATGAAAAACTGTTTTTT.

The V and J genes are TRBV5-1 and TRBJ2-2, with 8 bases that match TRBD2. The J segment lost 7 bases and the V segment lost 4 bases, leaving 12 bases of the junction unmatched. The CDR3 loop spans 16 amino acids. Germline lookup yields CDR1 SGHRS and CDR2 YFSETQ. The CDR3: CASSPSNRGGNGELFF. The CDR3 nucleotides read TGCGCCAGCAGCCCCTCCAACCGGGGGGGAAACGGGGAGCTGTTTTTT. The whole variable domain, filled in from reference TRBV5-1 and TRBJ2-2, reads KAGVTQTPRYLIKTRGQQVTLSCSPISGHRSVSWYQQTPGQGLQFLFEYFSETQRNKGNFPGRFSGRQFSNSRSEMNVSTLELGDSALYLCASSPSNRGGNGELFFGEGSRLTVL.

The table lists this clonotype with a few counts. The chain uses TRBV7-6 and TRBJ2-5, with D possibly matching TRBD1 (6 bases). Germline V lookup: CDR1 SGHVS, CDR2 FNYEAQ. V gave up 1 base and J gave up 5 bases, with 11 bases separating them. The length of the CDR3 is 14 residues. The CDR3 DNA sequence: TGTGCCAGCAGCTTAGATGGGACACCCGAGACCCAGTACTTC. This sequence encodes CASSLDGTPETQYF.

The sample holds a few counts of this clonotype. The V and J genes are TRBV5-1 and TRBJ2-2, with D unclear. CDR3 length equals 14 residues. Germline CDR1 reads SGHRS; CDR2 reads YFSETQ. With 5 bases removed from V and 1 base from J, the gap between germline ends came to 9 bases. CDR3: CASRDGLNTGELFF. CDR3 coding DNA: TGCGCCAGCAGAGACGGGTTGAACACCGGGGAGCTGTTTTTT.

The CDR3 sequence: CSASDRNQPQHF. CDR3 in DNA: TGCAGTGCTTCAGATCGCAATCAGCCCCAGCATTTT. This rearrangement joins TRBV20-1 to TRBJ1-5; D gene uncertain. The V and J ends lost 5 bases and 2 bases respectively, with 7 bases between them. The CDR3 has 12 amino acids. Germline V gene sequence: CDR1 DFQATT, CDR2 SNEGSKA (reference sequence).

The chain has TRBV12-3 or TRBV12-4 and TRBJ1-1; D is ambiguous. V was cut by 1 base and J by 2 bases, with 8 bases left in between. There are 14 residues in the CDR3. Here the CDR3 reads CASSLVQINTEAFF. The CDR3 bases are TGTGCCAGCAGTTTAGTGCAGATTAACACTGAAGCTTTCTTT.